This passage covers 23 T cell receptor beta chains from one sample sequenced in a study of cytomegalovirus exposure and HLA in healthy donors. PCR amplification relied on 60 Vbeta primers (plus 13 Jbeta primers). Only in-frame clones appear in the TCRdb table, and some are missing; sequencing was by immunoSEQ multiplex PCR. Here the sample spans under 200,000 clones, around 79% being singletons. Sequenced material: PBMCs. Every receptor here comes from a woman aged 40 to 50 in good health and CMV-seronegative.

The chain recombines TRBV27 with TRBJ1-2, with 7 bases matching TRBD1. There are 16 residues in the CDR3. V lost 6 bases to trimming and J lost 7 bases; unmatched junction nucleotides: 17. Germline V CDR1 and CDR2: MNHEY, SMNVEV (reference sequence). The CDR3 sequence: CASSPQKGAGSSGYTF. CDR3 sequence (DNA): TGTGCCAGCAGCCCCCAAAAGGGGGCCGGGTCTTCTGGCTACACCTTC.

This chain uses TRBV6-5 with TRBJ1-6, with D possibly being TRBD1 (6 bases). CDR3 length equals 15 residues. Germline V gene data show CDR1 as MNHEY and CDR2 as SVGAGI. The V and J ends lost 0 bases and 7 bases respectively, with 10 bases between them. The CDR3 DNA is TGTGCCAGCAGTTACTCGGACAGCAGGAATTCACCCCTCCACTTT. As protein: CASSYSDSRNSPLHF.

V gene TRBV19 combines with J gene TRBJ2-4; D perhaps matches TRBD1 (6 bases). The V gene lost 2 bases and the J gene lost 10 bases, with 12 bases spanning the gap. This CDR3 region has 13 residues. Germline V lookup: CDR1 LNHDA, CDR2 SQIVND (reference sequence). The CDR3 DNA sequence: TGTGCCAGTAGTATAAATGGACAGTCGATTCAGTACTTC. It codes for CASSINGQSIQYF.

The CDR3 sequence: CASSAGLAGYEQYF. The CDR3 DNA reads TGTGCCAGCAGCGCAGGACTAGCGGGGTACGAGCAGTACTTC. This rearrangement joins TRBV9 to TRBJ2-7; TRBD2 matches 12 bases. The ends lost 3 bases at V and 4 bases at J; junction bases unmatched: 2. The CDR3 is 14 residues long. Germline lookup yields CDR1 SGDLS and CDR2 YYNGEE.

V usage is TRBV27 and J usage is TRBJ2-7; 7 bases fit TRBD2. Germline CDR1 and CDR2: MNHEY and SMNVEV (reference sequence). The CDR3 loop spans 14 amino acids. Trimming took 7 bases from V and 6 from J; bases not matched to a gene: 12. The CDR3 reads CASNPRIGEGEQYF. CDR3 DNA sequence: TGTGCCAGCAATCCCCGTATCGGGGAGGGCGAGCAGTACTTC.

This rearrangement joins TRBV7-9 to TRBJ2-7; TRBD1 agrees at 7 bases. CDR1 is SEHNR, CDR2 FQNEAQ, per germline (reference sequence). Germline trimming cut 6 bases from V and 3 bases from J; bases unmatched to any gene: 11. CDR3 size: 15 residues. This CDR3 reads CASSLIGTDDYEQYF. CDR3 nucleotide sequence: TGTGCCAGCAGTCTTATCGGGACAGATGACTACGAGCAGTACTTC. Based on the CDR3 plus reference TRBV7-9 and TRBJ2-7, the full variable domain is DTGVSQNPRHKITKRGQNVTFRCDPISEHNRLYWYRQTLGQGPEFLTYFQNEAQLEKSRLLSDRFSAERPKGSFSTLEIQRTEQGDSAMYLCASSLIGTDDYEQYFGPGTRLTVT.

This rearrangement joins TRBV9 to TRBJ2-2, with 10 bases matching TRBD1. This CDR3 contains 16 residues. Germline lookup yields CDR1 SGDLS and CDR2 YYNGEE. The V gene end was trimmed by 3 bases and the J gene end by 5 bases; junction bases not matched to a gene: 7. The CDR3 nucleotides are TGTGCCAGCAGCGACGCCGGGACAGGGGTAACCGGGGAGCTGTTTTTT. This gives the protein CASSDAGTGVTGELFF.

This chain uses TRBV2 with TRBJ2-3, with 9 positions matching TRBD1. This CDR3 is built from 15 residues. V lost 6 bases and J lost 4; bases outside the gene matches: 8. The germline V gene has CDR1 SNHLY and CDR2 FYNNEI. The CDR3 DNA reads TGTGCCAGCAGATACCGGGACAGGGAGGCAGATACGCAGTATTTT. Its translation: CASRYRDREADTQYF.

In this sample, this clone turned up a few times. The V and J genes are TRBV2 and TRBJ1-2; tentatively, D is TRBD1 (6 bases). V was pared by 7 bases and J by 8 bases, with 17 bases between. CDR1 and CDR2 (germline): SNHLY, FYNNEI. This CDR3 has 13 residues. The CDR3 coding sequence is TGTGCCAGCAATACGGGCAGGGGTCTAGGCTACACCTTC. Translated: CASNTGRGLGYTF.

This clone was seen more than once but under ten times. The gene calls are TRBV29-1 and TRBJ2-2, with D possibly being TRBD1 (6 bases). V was clipped by 4 bases and J by 6 bases, with 15 bases between them. The CDR3 extends over 14 amino acids. Germline V CDR1 and CDR2: SQVTM, ANQGSEA. The CDR3, as DNA: TGCAGCGTTGGAACAGGGTTTGTCCCCGGGGAGCTGTTTTTT. This encodes CSVGTGFVPGELFF.

This chain joins TRBV7-9 and TRBJ2-1, with 9 bases identical to TRBD1. The germline V gene has CDR1 SEHNR and CDR2 FQNEAQ (reference sequence). The CDR3 has 13 residues. Trimming took 8 bases from V and 6 from J; bases not matched to a gene: 5. The CDR3, as DNA: TGTGCCAGCGGACAGGGGAATTTCAATGAGCAGTTCTTC. The encoded protein is CASGQGNFNEQFF.

The chain carries TRBV5-4 and TRBJ1-6; D is unresolved. The CDR3 totals 14 residues. The V gene lost 4 bases and the J gene lost 4 bases, with 9 bases spanning the gap. Germline-derived CDR1 and CDR2 are SGHNT and YYREEE (reference sequence). In nucleotides, the CDR3 is TGTGCCAGCAGCCTACAGAAATATAATTCACCCCTCCACTTT. Residues: CASSLQKYNSPLHF.

The chain has TRBV27 and TRBJ1-1; D ambiguous. The CDR3 is 12 residues long. Germline loops: CDR1 MNHEY, CDR2 SMNVEV (reference sequence). V shed 5 bases and J shed 7 bases, with 11 bases lying between them. The CDR3, as DNA: TGTGCCAGCAGTAACTTACGGGGTGAAGCTTTCTTT. This translates into CASSNLRGEAFF.

V is TRBV7-2 and J is TRBJ1-6, with D tentatively TRBD1 (6 bases). The germline gives CDR1 SGHTA, CDR2 FQGNSA. This CDR3 has 15 residues. Trimming removed 4 bases at V and 3 bases at J, with 10 bases between. CDR3 region: CASSSGHFYNSPLHF. CDR3 coding DNA: TGTGCCAGCAGCTCGGGACACTTCTATAATTCACCCCTCCACTTT. Full variable domain (missing parts from reference TRBV7-2 and TRBJ1-6): GAGVSQSPSNKVTEKGKDVELRCDPISGHTALYWYRQSLGQGLEFLIYFQGNSAPDKSGLPSDRFSAERTGGSVSTLTIQRTQQEDSAVYLCASSSGHFYNSPLHFGNGTRLTVT.

The V and J genes are TRBV6-1 and TRBJ2-5, with a weak D call TRBD1 (6 bases). There are 15 residues in the CDR3. In germline, CDR1 is MNHNS, CDR2 SASEGT. V lost 6 bases, J lost 4 bases, and 18 bases lay in between. For the CDR3, the DNA is TGTGCCAGCAGATTGGACAGCCCGGCGGTAGAGACCCAGTACTTC. It translates to CASRLDSPAVETQYF.

This sequence joins TRBV7-9 and TRBJ1-6; TRBD1 matches at 8 bases. This CDR3 has 16 amino acids. Germline V gene lookup returns CDR1 SEHNR and CDR2 FQNEAQ (reference sequence). The ends lost 3 bases at V and 6 bases at J; junction bases unmatched: 7. The CDR3 DNA sequence: TGTGCCAGCAGCTTGGCCCCGACAGGGGTTAATTCACCCCTCCACTTT. Translation: CASSLAPTGVNSPLHF. Combining the CDR3 with reference TRBV7-9 and TRBJ1-6 gives the whole variable domain DTGVSQNPRHKITKRGQNVTFRCDPISEHNRLYWYRQTLGQGPEFLTYFQNEAQLEKSRLLSDRFSAERPKGSFSTLEIQRTEQGDSAMYLCASSLAPTGVNSPLHFGNGTRLTVT.

This chain links TRBV4-1 with TRBJ1-2, with D uncertain. Trimming removed 1 base from V and 0 bases from J, with 9 bases in between. The CDR3 extends over 15 amino acids. Germline V gene data show CDR1 as MGHRA and CDR2 as YSYEKL. In nucleotides, the CDR3 is TGCGCCAGCAGCCAAGGGTCCGAGGCTAACTATGGCTACACCTTC. Protein product: CASSQGSEANYGYTF.

This clone was seen a few times. CDR3 in DNA: TGTGCCAGTACTAAAGGGGGGACAGGTTCCTACGAGCAGTACTTC. Residues: CASTKGGTGSYEQYF. The chain joins TRBV19 to TRBJ2-7, with TRBD1 matching over 8 bases. CDR1 is LNHDA and CDR2 is SQIVND in the germline V gene (reference sequence). CDR3 length: 15 residues. With 7 bases clipped from V and 1 base from J, the junction kept 9 bases outside the gene matches.

The chain joins TRBV11-2 to TRBJ2-1; a possible D gene is TRBD1 (5 bases). The CDR3 extends over 16 amino acids. Trimming took 3 bases from V and 5 from J, leaving 17 bases between them. The germline V gene has CDR1 SGHAT and CDR2 FQNNGV. CDR3 in DNA: TGTGCCAGCAGCTTGTTTGCAGCGACAGAAAACAATGAGCAGTTCTTC. This translates into CASSLFAATENNEQFF. The variable domain in full, with the rest retrieved from reference TRBV11-2 and TRBJ2-1, is EAGVAQSPRYKIIEKRQSVAFWCNPISGHATLYWYQQILGQGPKLLIQFQNNGVVDDSQLPKDRFSAERLKGVDSTLKIQPAKLEDSAVYLCASSLFAATENNEQFFGPGTRLTVL.

This sequence joins TRBV5-1 and TRBJ1-1; 8 bases agree with TRBD1. Germline V gene sequence: CDR1 SGHRS, CDR2 YFSETQ. With 0 bases clipped from V and 5 bases from J, the junction kept 3 bases outside the gene matches. There are 14 residues in the CDR3. The CDR3 sequence is CASSLAGGLTEAFF. DNA of the CDR3: TGCGCCAGCAGCTTGGCAGGGGGCCTAACTGAAGCTTTCTTT.

J is TRBJ1-2 and V is TRBV27, with 8 nucleotides matching TRBD1. After removal of 0 bases from V and 2 bases from J, the junction contained 8 bases not matched to a gene. Germline CDR1 and CDR2: MNHEY and SMNVEV (reference sequence). The CDR3 is 17 amino acids. CDR3 in DNA: TGTGCCAGCAGTTTATCCCTTCGGACAGGGAAGAACTATGGCTACACCTTC. Translating gives CASSLSLRTGKNYGYTF.

V usage is TRBV5-4 and J usage is TRBJ2-6; 7 nucleotides agree with TRBD1. V shed 2 bases and J 0 bases; nucleotides not matched to a gene: 2. The CDR3 sequence is 16 residues long. CDR1 SGHNT and CDR2 YYREEE come from the germline V gene (reference sequence). The CDR3 loop reads CASSLGGRSGANVLTF. The CDR3 DNA sequence: TGTGCCAGCAGCTTAGGGGGCCGCTCTGGGGCCAACGTCCTGACTTTC.

The chain joins TRBV5-6 to TRBJ2-6, with D maybe TRBD1 (5 bases). Germline V gives CDR1 SGHDT, CDR2 YYEEEE. The CDR3 covers 15 residues. V dropped 3 bases and J dropped 0 bases, with 7 bases sitting between them. The DNA for the CDR3 is TGTGCCAGCAGCTCCAGGGTCTCTGGGGCCAACGTCCTGACTTTC. Translation: CASSSRVSGANVLTF.